The 7 T cell receptor beta chains below come from one sample, sequenced in a study of memory CD4+ T cells and cytomegalovirus serostatus (dated by TCRdb to between 2018 and 2020). Single viable CD3+CD4+CD8-CD45RO+ cells were sorted as memory CD4+ T cells on a FACSAria II. Receptor libraries were prepared by the immunoSEQ multiplex PCR assay. This immuneACCESS table, as held by TCRdb, lists in-frame sequences with V and J called but not all clones. Of the missing ones, under half trace to an unresolved V gene in checked studies; the others have no known cause. The sample yields 50,000 to 55,000 clones; around 80% were counted once. The ten largest clones capture roughly 0.8% of the sample. Specimen: memory CD4+ T cells from blood. These receptors were collected from an adult in good health and CMV-seronegative.

The chain has TRBV13 and TRBJ2-1, with 9 bases fitting TRBD1. With V trimmed by 5 bases and J by 0 bases, 8 bases remained unmatched. The CDR3 totals 17 residues. Germline loops: CDR1 PRHDT, CDR2 FYEKMQ (reference sequence). This chain's CDR3 is CASSLGTGSFSYNEQFF. The CDR3 nucleotides are TGTGCCAGCAGCCTGGGGACAGGGTCCTTCTCCTACAATGAGCAGTTCTTC.

This rearrangement joins TRBV4-2 to TRBJ1-3; 8 positions match TRBD1. CDR3 length: 17 residues. J gave up 4 bases and V 0 bases, and 8 bases lay outside the gene matches. The germline CDR1 and CDR2 sequences are LGHNA and YNFKEQ. CDR3 bases: TGTGCCAGCAGCCAAGAGGGGCAGGGGGCTGGAGGAAACACCATATATTTT. It encodes CASSQEGQGAGGNTIYF.

This sequence joins TRBV7-2 and TRBJ1-2, with D perhaps matching TRBD1 (5 bases). Germline V gene data show CDR1 as SGHTA and CDR2 as FQGNSA. The CDR3 runs to 17 residues. V gave up 5 bases and J gave up 2 bases, with 21 bases separating them. DNA of the CDR3: TGTGCCAGCAGCGCAGGAGGCTTAAGGGGCCACAACTATGGCTACACCTTC. It codes for CASSAGGLRGHNYGYTF. The variable domain in full, completed from reference TRBV7-2 and TRBJ1-2, reads GAGVSQSPSNKVTEKGKDVELRCDPISGHTALYWYRQSLGQGLEFLIYFQGNSAPDKSGLPSDRFSAERTGGSVSTLTIQRTQQEDSAVYLCASSAGGLRGHNYGYTFGSGTRLTVV.

The rearrangement joins TRBV19 to TRBJ1-2; 9 positions match TRBD1. Trimming at V came to 7 bases and at J to 6 bases, leaving 9 bases not matched to a gene. The CDR3 contains 14 residues. Germline values: CDR1 LNHDA, CDR2 SQIVND (reference sequence). The CDR3: CASTRDRATDGYTF. Here the CDR3 DNA reads TGTGCCAGTACCCGGGACAGGGCGACCGATGGCTACACCTTC.

The chain's CDR3 is CASSHGDRGEAFF. DNA for the CDR3: TGTGCCAGCAGCCATGGGGACAGGGGGGAAGCTTTCTTT. This chain connects TRBV4-2 to TRBJ1-1; 11 positions agree with TRBD1. The CDR3 totals 13 residues. CDR1 is LGHNA and CDR2 is YNFKEQ in the germline V gene. Germline trimming cut 3 bases from V and 8 bases from J; bases unmatched to any gene: 2.

The rearrangement links TRBV7-6 to TRBJ1-2; possible D gene TRBD1, 5 bases. This CDR3 has 13 residues. V gave up 5 bases and J gave up 8 bases, with 15 bases separating them. From germline, CDR1 is SGHVS and CDR2 FNYEAQ. DNA for the CDR3: TGTGCCAGCAGCCCCGGAGGGGAACGGGGCTACACCTTC. Amino acid sequence: CASSPGGERGYTF.

The chain links TRBV7-8 to TRBJ2-5; D not certain. V lost 0 bases and J lost 2, with 10 bases in between. Per the germline V gene, CDR1 is SGHVS and CDR2 is FQNEAQ. The length of the CDR3 is 15 residues. The CDR3 DNA reads as TGTGCCAGCAGCTTAGCGCGTCTGAGACAAGAGACCCAGTACTTC. Translation: CASSLARLRQETQYF.